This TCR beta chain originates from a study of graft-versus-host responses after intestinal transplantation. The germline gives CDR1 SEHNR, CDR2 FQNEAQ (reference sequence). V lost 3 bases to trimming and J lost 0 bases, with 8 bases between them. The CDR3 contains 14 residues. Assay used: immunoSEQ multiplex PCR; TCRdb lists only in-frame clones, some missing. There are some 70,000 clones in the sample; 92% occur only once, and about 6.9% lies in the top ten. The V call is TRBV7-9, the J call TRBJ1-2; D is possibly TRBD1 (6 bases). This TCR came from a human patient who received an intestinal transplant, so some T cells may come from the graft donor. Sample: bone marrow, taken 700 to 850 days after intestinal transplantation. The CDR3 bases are TGTGCCAGCAGCTTCGGGGGCACTAACTATGGCTACACCTTC. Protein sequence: CASSFGGTNYGYTF.